The subject of this entry is one T cell receptor beta chain. This sample was included in a study of control samples from healthy donors and cancer patients. This CDR3 has 15 amino acids. Germline V gene data show CDR1 as MNHNS and CDR2 as SASEGT. V dropped 1 base and J dropped 8 bases, with 14 bases sitting between them. The table came from immunoSEQ multiplex PCR; TCRdb's copy has only in-frame clones and leaves some out. Here the sample spans 120,000 or so clones, roughly 86% being singletons. The clonotype was recovered from a man aged 55 to 70 in good health. This chain uses TRBV6-1 with TRBJ1-4, with D possibly matching TRBD1 (5 bases). Sequencing used blood. This CDR3 reads CASSEEGRGREKLFF. Here the CDR3 DNA reads TGTGCCAGCAGTGAAGAGGGGAGGGGCAGGGAAAAACTGTTTTTT.